The clone carrying this T cell receptor (beta chain) was seen a few times. Its antigen remains unknown. Library preparation (for TCRbeta) was performed with unique molecular identifiers. TCRdb reanalysed the PCR reads using MiXCR and keeps one entry per CDR3 protein. Among 300,000 to 400,000 distinct CDR3 sequences, roughly 17% were seen once, and the ten largest hold roughly 40%. This sample was taken from a study of T-cell reconstitution after alpha-beta-depleted transplantation in children. General study points: By about two months after transplant, alpha-beta T cells reportedly arose from several hundred graft clones that had expanded.

CDR1 and CDR2 (germline): SGHRS, YFSETQ. V lost 5 bases and J lost 4; bases outside the gene matches: 6. The CDR3 runs 15 residues. The sequence was collected from a male patient aged 2-15 years who had a stem cell transplant for acute lymphoblastic leukemia, so the T cells may come from the graft donor. The sample in question was PBMCs, mostly from graft donor cells, obtained 360 days after TCRalphabeta/CD19-depleted stem cell transplant. The chain couples TRBV5-1 to TRBJ2-1, with 10 bases identical to TRBD2. The CDR3 loop reads CASSSEAGGYNEQFF. The CDR3 nucleotides are TGCGCCAGCAGTTCTGAAGCGGGAGGGTACAATGAGCAGTTCTTC. The full variable domain, with the rest looked up from reference TRBV5-1 and TRBJ2-1, is KAGVTQTPRYLIKTRGQQVTLSCSPISGHRSVSWYQQTPGQGLQFLFEYFSETQRNKGNFPGRFSGRQFSNSRSEMNVSTLELGDSALYLCASSSEAGGYNEQFFGPGTRLTVL.